Listed below are T cell receptor beta chains from one sample, sequenced in a study of T cell repertoires in cytomegalovirus infection. TCRdb analysed the reads with MiXCR anew, one entry per CDR3 protein. The table has 210,000 or so distinct CDR3 sequences, approximately 7% seen once. Material: PBMCs. These receptors were taken from a human donor in good health (CMV status not recorded). Some clones in this sample may be carry-over from other donors' samples. The CDR3 runs from the conserved cysteine through the conserved F or W. The D gene is left open where the match is weak. Clone sizes are given selectively: once, few, many, or a class where the clone is expanded.

J: TRBJ2-2
V: TRBV5-1
size: NA
length: 15
D: TRBD1
DNA: TGCGCCACCCACTCCGGGACAGGGGCCACCGGGGAGCTGTTTTTT
CDR3: CATHSGTGATGELFF

J: TRBJ2-3
V: TRBV29-1
size: many
length: 11
D: NA
DNA: TGCAGCGTTGCTCTCACAGATACGCAGTATTTT
CDR3: CSVALTDTQYF

J: TRBJ2-1
V: TRBV6-5
size: few
length: 15
D: TRBD1
DNA: TGTGCCAGCAGTTATGGACAGGGGGCCTACAATGAGCAGTTCTTC
CDR3: CASSYGQGAYNEQFF

J: TRBJ2-7
V: TRBV20-1
size: many
length: 13
D: NA
DNA: TGCAGTGCCCCCCTGGCAGGGAGATACGAGCAGTACTTC
CDR3: CSAPLAGRYEQYF

J: TRBJ2-2
V: TRBV11-3
size: many
length: 13
D: NA
DNA: TGTGCCAGCAGCCCCCCAGGCGGCGGGGAGCTGTTTTTT
CDR3: CASSPPGGGELFF

J: TRBJ2-1
V: TRBV7-2
size: many
length: 16
D: TRBD1
DNA: TGTGCCAGCAGCTTAGGGACAGGTAATTCCTACAATGAGCAGTTCTTC
CDR3: CASSLGTGNSYNEQFF

J: TRBJ2-1
V: TRBV12-3/TRBV12-4
size: many
length: 14
D: NA
DNA: TGTGCCAGCAGACGGGCGGGATCCTACAATGAGCAGTTCTTC
CDR3: CASRRAGSYNEQFF

J: TRBJ2-3
V: TRBV10-3
size: many
length: 18
D: NA
DNA: TGTGCCATCAGTTTTATCCCCGACAGGGGAGGGAGCACAGATACGCAGTATTTT
CDR3: CAISFIPDRGGSTDTQYF

J: TRBJ2-2
V: TRBV2
size: NA
length: 16
D: NA
DNA: TGTGCCAGCAGTGAAAATAACAGGATTAACACCGGGGAGCTGTTTTTT
CDR3: CASSENNRINTGELFF

J: TRBJ2-7
V: TRBV6-2/TRBV6-3
size: few
length: 14
D: TRBD1
DNA: TGTGCCAGCAGTCACAGGGGGCAGAACTACGAGCAGTACTTC
CDR3: CASSHRGQNYEQYF

J: TRBJ2-5
V: TRBV7-6
size: many
length: 15
D: NA
DNA: TGTGCCAGCAGCTTAGTCGGGGTTCCTCAAGAGACCCAGTACTTC
CDR3: CASSLVGVPQETQYF

J: TRBJ1-5
V: TRBV6-2/TRBV6-3
size: NA
length: 13
D: NA
DNA: TGTGCCAGCAGGGACAGTACCTATCAGCCCCAGCATTTT
CDR3: CASRDSTYQPQHF

J: TRBJ2-2
V: TRBV7-2
size: many
length: 15
D: NA
DNA: TGTGCCAGCAGCTTAGGCAGAAGGGGCGACGGGGAGCTGTTTTTT
CDR3: CASSLGRRGDGELFF

J: TRBJ1-2
V: TRBV7-2
size: many
length: 13
D: NA
DNA: TGTGCCAGCAGCACCGGACAGTCCTATGGCTACACCTTC
CDR3: CASSTGQSYGYTF

J: TRBJ2-4
V: TRBV7-6
size: many
length: 14
D: TRBD1
DNA: TGTGCCAGCAGCCTGGTGACAGGGGGGAACATTCAGTACTTC
CDR3: CASSLVTGGNIQYF

J: TRBJ1-2
V: TRBV30
size: many
length: 12
D: NA
DNA: TGTGCCTGGAGTGTTGATAGCTATGGCTACACCTTC
CDR3: CAWSVDSYGYTF

J: TRBJ2-1
V: TRBV7-6
size: many
length: 17
D: TRBD1
DNA: TGTGCCAGCAGCCCAACCCGACCGACAGGGGGGCAGAATGAGCAGTTCTTC
CDR3: CASSPTRPTGGQNEQFF

J: TRBJ2-1
V: TRBV7-3
size: many
length: 16
D: NA
DNA: TGTGCCAGCAGCCCAACAACAACGAGCTCCTACAATGAGCAGTTCTTC
CDR3: CASSPTTTSSYNEQFF

J: TRBJ1-2
V: TRBV28
size: many
length: 16
D: NA
DNA: TGTGCCAGCACCCTTGAGAGAAGAACTGATAACTATGGCTACACCTTC
CDR3: CASTLERRTDNYGYTF

J: TRBJ1-1
V: TRBV5-6
size: NA
length: 13
D: NA
DNA: TGTGCCAGCAGCCGAAGGGGGGCCACTGAAGCTTTCTTT
CDR3: CASSRRGATEAFF

J: TRBJ2-5
V: TRBV7-2
size: many
length: 15
D: NA
DNA: TGTGCCAGCAGACTCACTGGCGAGGCTTTAGAGACCCAGTACTTC
CDR3: CASRLTGEALETQYF

J: TRBJ2-5
V: TRBV7-2
size: many
length: 17
D: NA
DNA: TGTGCCAGCAGCTTACGGCCTGGGACGGGAAGTCAAGAGACCCAGTACTTC
CDR3: CASSLRPGTGSQETQYF

J: TRBJ1-1
V: TRBV19
size: many
length: 14
D: NA
DNA: TGTGCCAGTAGTATAGAGGTGGGGGACACTGAAGCTTTCTTT
CDR3: CASSIEVGDTEAFF

J: TRBJ2-2
V: TRBV4-2
size: many
length: 16
D: NA
DNA: TGTGCCAGCAGCCAAGATAGGAAAAGGGACACCGGGGAGCTGTTTTTT
CDR3: CASSQDRKRDTGELFF

J: TRBJ1-4
V: TRBV20-1
size: many
length: 15
D: TRBD1
DNA: TGCAGTGCTAGAGATAGGGGGCAGGGAAGTGAAAAACTGTTTTTT
CDR3: CSARDRGQGSEKLFF

J: TRBJ2-6
V: TRBV5-4
size: many
length: 15
D: NA
DNA: TGTGCCAGCAGCCCGGGAGAGGCTGGGGCCAACGTCCTGACTTTC
CDR3: CASSPGEAGANVLTF

J: TRBJ1-4
V: TRBV7-9
size: many
length: 17
D: NA
DNA: TGTGCCAGCAGCTTGGGACCAATTCAGGCAACTAATGAAAAACTGTTTTTT
CDR3: CASSLGPIQATNEKLFF

J: TRBJ2-7
V: TRBV4-1
size: many
length: 18
D: TRBD1
DNA: TGCGCCAGCAGCCAATGGCTCCCCCCCTACAGGGGAAGCTACGAGCAGTACTTC
CDR3: CASSQWLPPYRGSYEQYF

J: TRBJ2-7
V: TRBV7-2
size: many
length: 12
D: NA
DNA: TGTGCCAGCAGCCATCCGCAATACGAGCAGTACTTC
CDR3: CASSHPQYEQYF

J: TRBJ2-2
V: TRBV28
size: few
length: 17
D: NA
DNA: TGTGCCAGCAGTTTTGGGTTCGCGGGGACGAACACCGGGGAGCTGTTTTTT
CDR3: CASSFGFAGTNTGELFF

J: TRBJ1-1
V: TRBV3-1
size: many
length: 12
D: NA
DNA: TGTGCCAGCAGCCAAGAGCAGGGACCAGCTTTCTTT
CDR3: CASSQEQGPAFF

J: TRBJ2-1
V: TRBV5-1
size: few
length: 16
D: NA
DNA: TGCGCCAGCAGCTTGGCGCTTAGCCTCTCCTACAATGAGCAGTTCTTC
CDR3: CASSLALSLSYNEQFF

J: TRBJ2-7
V: TRBV19
size: many
length: 17
D: TRBD1
DNA: TGTGCCAGTAGTGACCGAGCCGGGACAGGGGGTGTGGAAGAGCAGTACTTC
CDR3: CASSDRAGTGGVEEQYF

J: TRBJ2-2
V: TRBV7-2
size: many
length: 14
D: NA
DNA: TGTGCCAGCAGCTCCGGCCAGATCACCGGGGAGCTGTTTTTT
CDR3: CASSSGQITGELFF

J: TRBJ1-1
V: TRBV20-1
size: NA
length: 15
D: NA
DNA: TGCAGTGCTAGAGATAGGGGGAGGTCGAACACTGAAGCTTTCTTT
CDR3: CSARDRGRSNTEAFF

J: TRBJ1-2
V: TRBV7-2
size: many
length: 14
D: NA
DNA: TGTGCCAGCAGCTTAGAGGGTCAACCTTATGGCTACACCTTC
CDR3: CASSLEGQPYGYTF

J: TRBJ2-2
V: TRBV5-6
size: many
length: 15
D: NA
DNA: TGTGCCAGCAGCCCTGAGGGGCCAAACACCGGGGAGCTGTTTTTT
CDR3: CASSPEGPNTGELFF

J: TRBJ2-1
V: TRBV6-2/TRBV6-3
size: NA
length: 15
D: TRBD2
DNA: TGTGCCAGCAGTCTCTCTAGCGGGGGGGCCTGGGAGCAGTTCTTC
CDR3: CASSLSSGGAWEQFF

J: TRBJ2-5
V: TRBV5-6
size: few
length: 13
D: NA
DNA: TGTGCCAGCAGCTTGGGGGAACGGGACCAGGGAGAATTC
CDR3: CASSLGERDQGEF

J: TRBJ2-7
V: TRBV7-2
size: many
length: 14
D: NA
DNA: TGTGCCAGCAGCCCGGATTGGAGAACCTACGAGCAGTACTTC
CDR3: CASSPDWRTYEQYF

J: TRBJ2-1
V: TRBV12-3/TRBV12-4
size: many
length: 17
D: TRBD2
DNA: TGTGCCAGCAGTTTAAGTTCTGCGGGACTAGCGGGTAATGAGCAGTTCTTC
CDR3: CASSLSSAGLAGNEQFF

J: TRBJ2-1
V: TRBV10-3
size: NA
length: 13
D: NA
DNA: TGTGCCATCAGTGGAAAGGGGGAGAATGAGCAGTTCTTC
CDR3: CAISGKGENEQFF

J: TRBJ1-2
V: TRBV4-3
size: many
length: 15
D: NA
DNA: TGCGCCAGCAGCCAAGATCGAGGCAGCCCGCGTGGCTACACCTTC
CDR3: CASSQDRGSPRGYTF

J: TRBJ2-1
V: TRBV7-2
size: many
length: 17
D: NA
DNA: TGTGCCAGCAGCTTTGGCGGGGCTAGTTATTCCTACAATGAGCAGTTCTTC
CDR3: CASSFGGASYSYNEQFF

J: TRBJ2-1
V: TRBV10-3
size: many
length: 11
D: NA
DNA: TGTGCCATCAGTGAGACCAATGAGCAGTTCTTC
CDR3: CAISETNEQFF

J: TRBJ2-7
V: TRBV29-1
size: many
length: 16
D: TRBD2
DNA: TGCAGCGTTGGTAGGCTGGGGGGGTCCCGTGGTTACGAGCAGTACTTC
CDR3: CSVGRLGGSRGYEQYF

J: TRBJ2-1
V: TRBV7-2
size: many
length: 20
D: TRBD2
DNA: TGTGCCAGCAGCACCCCAACCGGGACTAGCGGGGGGGCCACCTACAATGAGCAGTTCTTC
CDR3: CASSTPTGTSGGATYNEQFF

J: TRBJ2-2
V: TRBV7-2
size: many
length: 15
D: NA
DNA: TGTGCCAGCAGCCGTACACAAGGGAACACCGGGGAGCTGTTTTTT
CDR3: CASSRTQGNTGELFF